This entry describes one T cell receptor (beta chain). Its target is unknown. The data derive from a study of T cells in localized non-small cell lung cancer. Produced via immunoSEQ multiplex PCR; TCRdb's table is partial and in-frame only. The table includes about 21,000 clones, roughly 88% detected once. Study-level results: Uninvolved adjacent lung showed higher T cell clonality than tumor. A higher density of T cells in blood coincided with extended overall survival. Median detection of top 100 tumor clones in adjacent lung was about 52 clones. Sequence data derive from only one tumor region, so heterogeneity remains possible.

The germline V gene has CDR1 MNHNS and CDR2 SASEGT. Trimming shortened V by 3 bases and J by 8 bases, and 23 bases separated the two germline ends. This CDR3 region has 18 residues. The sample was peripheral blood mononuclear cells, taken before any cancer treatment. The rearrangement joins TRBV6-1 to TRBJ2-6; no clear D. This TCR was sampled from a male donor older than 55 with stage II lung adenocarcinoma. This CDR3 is CASSERSYAQSRSNVLTF. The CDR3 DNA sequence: TGTGCCAGCAGTGAGCGGTCCTATGCACAAAGTCGGTCCAACGTCCTGACTTTC.